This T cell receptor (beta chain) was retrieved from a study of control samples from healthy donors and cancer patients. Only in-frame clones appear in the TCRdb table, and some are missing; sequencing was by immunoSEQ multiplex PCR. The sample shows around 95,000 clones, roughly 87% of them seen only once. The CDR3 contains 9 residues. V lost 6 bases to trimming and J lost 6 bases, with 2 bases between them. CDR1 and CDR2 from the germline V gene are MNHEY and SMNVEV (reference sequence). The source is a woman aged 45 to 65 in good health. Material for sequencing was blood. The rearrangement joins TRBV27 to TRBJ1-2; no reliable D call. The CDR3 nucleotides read TGTGCCAGCAGCAATGGCTACACCTTC. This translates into CASSNGYTF.